The 32 T cell receptor beta chains presented below share a single source sample, sequenced in a study of blood T cell repertoires in COVID-19. The protocol was immunoSEQ multiplex PCR, while the TCRdb copy is restricted to in-frame clones and leaves out a portion. This sample has 100,000 to 150,000 clones, with more than 70% found just once. The material sequenced was peripheral blood. The receptors come from an elderly woman with acute or convalescent COVID-19.

The chain is built from TRBV10-3 and TRBJ2-5, with 8 bases matching TRBD1. Per germline, CDR1 ENHRY and CDR2 SYGVKD. With V trimmed by 6 bases and J by 5 bases, 8 bases remained unmatched. The CDR3 consists of 14 residues. The CDR3 sequence: CAIRPQGALETQYF. In nucleotides, the CDR3 is TGTGCCATCAGGCCGCAGGGGGCGCTGGAGACCCAGTACTTC.

This rearrangement joins TRBV2 to TRBJ1-5; unclear D gene. Trimming took 1 base from V and 7 from J, leaving 8 bases between them. Per the germline V gene, CDR1 is SNHLY and CDR2 is FYNNEI. The CDR3 sequence is 13 residues long. The CDR3, as DNA: TGTGCCAGCAGTGAAGTACAGCTACAGCCCCAGCATTTT. As protein: CASSEVQLQPQHF.

The V gene is TRBV10-3, the J gene TRBJ1-6, with D possibly being TRBD1 (6 bases). CDR1 and CDR2 from the germline V gene are ENHRY and SYGVKD. The CDR3 has 15 amino acids. Trimming took off 10 bases at V and 1 base at J, with 14 bases between the two ends. CDR3 loop: CATGDGESYNSPLHF. DNA for the CDR3: TGTGCCACAGGGGACGGTGAATCCTATAATTCACCCCTCCACTTT.

CDR3 coding DNA: TGTGCCAGCAGCTCTGCCGGGACTAGCGGGAAGTTCTTC. It specifies CASSSAGTSGKFF. The gene calls are TRBV7-6 and TRBJ2-1; 13 bases align to TRBD2. The germline CDR1 and CDR2 sequences are SGHVS and FNYEAQ. The V gene end was trimmed by 4 bases and the J gene end by 14 bases; junction bases not matched to a gene: 5. CDR3 length: 13 amino acids. The full variable domain, its missing parts supplied by reference TRBV7-6 and TRBJ2-1, is GAGVSQSPRYKVTKRGQDVALRCDPISGHVSLYWYRQALGQGPEFLTYFNYEAQQDKSGLPNDRFSAERPEGSISTLTIQRTEQRDSAMYRCASSSAGTSGKFFGPGTRLTVL.

The chain links TRBV6-1 to TRBJ2-1; 9 nucleotides match TRBD2. This CDR3 comprises 15 residues. V lost 3 bases to trimming and J lost 9 bases; unmatched junction nucleotides: 9. The germline V gene encodes CDR1 MNHNS and CDR2 SASEGT. CDR3 protein: CASSETSGAAGEQFF. The CDR3 DNA reads as TGTGCCAGCAGTGAGACTAGCGGAGCAGCTGGTGAGCAGTTCTTC.

The CDR3 here is CASSLQGFEQYF. In DNA, the CDR3 is TGTGCCAGCAGTCTACAGGGTTTCGAGCAGTACTTC. The V and J genes are TRBV28 and TRBJ2-7, with D possibly TRBD1 on 6 matching bases. The V end lost 5 bases, the J end lost 6 bases, and 11 bases lay between the germline ends. Germline lookup yields CDR1 MDHEN and CDR2 SYDVKM. CDR3 length: 12 amino acids.

The V and J genes are TRBV3-1 (or the pseudogene TRBV3-2) and TRBJ1-3; the match to TRBD1 covers 9 bases. The CDR3 is 16 amino acids. Germline-derived CDR1 and CDR2 are LGHDT and YNNKEL (reference sequence). V was clipped by 1 base and J by 4 bases; unmatched bases: 5. The CDR3 loop is CASSQGDRVGGNTIYF. The CDR3, as DNA: TGTGCCAGCAGCCAAGGGGACAGGGTTGGAGGAAACACCATATATTTT.

This clone has a single count. The V call is TRBV19, the J call TRBJ1-4; D gene uncertain. Trimming took 5 bases from V and 7 from J, leaving 17 bases between them. The germline CDR1 and CDR2 sequences are LNHDA and SQIVND (reference sequence). The CDR3 extends over 15 amino acids. The CDR3 sequence: CASSATLVGSEKLFF. CDR3 bases: TGTGCCAGTAGTGCTACTCTGGTGGGCAGTGAAAAACTGTTTTTT.

The CDR3 DNA reads TGTGCCAGCAGCTTAGACAGGGACGGAAACACCATATATTTT. It encodes CASSLDRDGNTIYF. The chain employs TRBV7-2 and TRBJ1-3; tentative D call: TRBD1 (6 bases). Trimming shortened V by 1 base and J by 4 bases, and 8 bases separated the two germline ends. This CDR3 has 14 residues. Germline values: CDR1 SGHTA, CDR2 FQGNSA. Based on the CDR3 plus reference TRBV7-2 and TRBJ1-3, the full variable domain is GAGVSQSPSNKVTEKGKDVELRCDPISGHTALYWYRQSLGQGLEFLIYFQGNSAPDKSGLPSDRFSAERTGGSVSTLTIQRTQQEDSAVYLCASSLDRDGNTIYFGEGSWLTVV.

This rearrangement joins TRBV28 to TRBJ2-7; the D gene is possibly TRBD2 (5 bases). Per germline, CDR1 MDHEN and CDR2 SYDVKM. Trimming removed 2 bases at V and 10 bases at J, with 15 bases between. The CDR3 has 13 amino acids. The CDR3 DNA reads TGTGCCAGCAGTTTAACAGCCGGAGGAAGACAGTACTTC. Translated: CASSLTAGGRQYF.

The gene calls are TRBV7-2 and TRBJ1-3, with 7 bases lining up with TRBD1. The CDR3 covers 16 residues. Trimming removed 5 bases from V and 1 base from J; junction bases left unmatched: 8. Germline V CDR1 and CDR2: SGHTA, FQGNSA. CDR3 sequence: CASSPMGQFSGNTIYF. CDR3 nucleotide sequence: TGTGCCAGCAGCCCGATGGGACAGTTTTCTGGAAACACCATATATTTT.

V and J are TRBV5-5 and TRBJ1-3; D may be TRBD1 (5 bases). The CDR3 has 14 amino acids. CDR1 SGHKS and CDR2 YYEKEE come from the germline V gene (reference sequence). With 0 bases removed from V and 3 bases from J, the gap between germline ends came to 7 bases. The CDR3 here is CASSLAGFGNTIYF. Written as DNA, the CDR3 is TGTGCCAGCAGCTTGGCAGGGTTTGGAAACACCATATATTTT.

This chain uses TRBV5-1 with TRBJ2-3; 10 bases match TRBD2. Germline lookup yields CDR1 SGHRS and CDR2 YFSETQ. J was trimmed by 0 bases and V by 4 bases; bases with no gene match: 8. The CDR3 covers 17 residues. Written as DNA, the CDR3 is TGCGCCAGCAGCCAACGGACTAGCGGAACTAGCACAGATACGCAGTATTTT. Translated, it gives CASSQRTSGTSTDTQYF.

V is TRBV29-1 and J is TRBJ2-5; 7 positions match TRBD2. V dropped 5 bases and J dropped 5; count of bases not matched to a gene: 8. Per germline, CDR1 SQVTM and CDR2 ANQGSEA. This CDR3 region has 13 residues. CDR3: CSVLAERGETQYF. In nucleotides, the CDR3 is TGCAGCGTTCTAGCGGAGCGCGGGGAGACCCAGTACTTC.

The rearrangement links TRBV6-5 to TRBJ1-1; no clear D gene. The CDR3 has 15 amino acids. Germline V gene data show CDR1 as MNHEY and CDR2 as SVGAGI. The V and J ends lost 6 bases and 0 bases respectively, with 14 bases between them. Written as DNA, the CDR3 is TGTGCCAGCAGCCCCGTGAGGGTTTTGAACACTGAAGCTTTCTTT. Translation: CASSPVRVLNTEAFF.

This chain links TRBV20-1 with TRBJ2-3; no reliable D call. V was shortened by 3 bases and J by 0 bases, with 16 bases between the two germline ends. Per the germline V gene, CDR1 is DFQATT and CDR2 is SNEGSKA (reference sequence). This CDR3 spans 16 amino acids. This chain's CDR3 is CSASRSGSGSTDTQYF. CDR3 DNA: TGCAGTGCTAGTAGAAGTGGGTCCGGGAGCACAGATACGCAGTATTTT.

The V call is TRBV5-1, the J call TRBJ2-7; D might be TRBD1 (6 bases). Germline-derived CDR1 and CDR2 are SGHRS and YFSETQ. V was cut by 0 bases and J by 3 bases, with 7 bases left in between. The CDR3 has 13 residues. The chain's CDR3 is CASSLGQDYEQYF. CDR3 sequence (DNA): TGCGCCAGCAGCTTGGGACAGGACTACGAGCAGTACTTC. Full variable domain (outside the CDR3, taken from reference TRBV5-1 and TRBJ2-7): KAGVTQTPRYLIKTRGQQVTLSCSPISGHRSVSWYQQTPGQGLQFLFEYFSETQRNKGNFPGRFSGRQFSNSRSEMNVSTLELGDSALYLCASSLGQDYEQYFGPGTRLTVT.

V and J are TRBV21-1 and TRBJ2-1; the DNA was not used to check the table's D call, TRBD1. TRBV21-1 is assigned pseudogene status. This CDR3 is 15 amino acids long. This chain's CDR3 is CASSLRDRAYNEQFF. The CDR3 DNA sequence: TGTGCCAGCAGCCTCCGGGACAGGGCCTACAATGAGCAGTTCTTC.

The chain recombines TRBV9 with TRBJ1-3; D gene uncertain. This CDR3 is 15 amino acids long. V lost 3 bases and J lost 0, with 10 bases in between. CDR1 is SGDLS and CDR2 is YYNGEE in the germline V gene. The CDR3, as DNA: TGTGCCAGCAGCGCCTCACAGATCTCTGGAAACACCATATATTTT. It yields the protein CASSASQISGNTIYF. The full variable domain, in which reference TRBV9 and TRBJ1-3 provide the parts outside the CDR3, is DSGVTQTPKHLITATGQRVTLRCSPRSGDLSVYWYQQSLDQGLQFLIQYYNGEERAKGNILERFSAQQFPDLHSELNLSSLELGDSALYFCASSASQISGNTIYFGEGSWLTVV.

CDR3 in amino acids: CASSAGPGGDEKLFF. Written as DNA, the CDR3 is TGTGCCAGCAGCGCGGGACCTGGAGGGGATGAAAAACTGTTTTTT. This chain connects TRBV5-4 to TRBJ1-4, with a weak D call TRBD1 (5 bases). The ends were cut back, 4 bases at V and 6 bases at J, with 16 bases in the middle. There are 15 residues in the CDR3. Germline CDR1 is SGHNT and CDR2 is YYREEE (reference sequence).

Only one count was recorded for this clone. The chain combines TRBV28 with TRBJ2-2; D remains unclear. In germline, CDR1 is MDHEN, CDR2 SYDVKM. There are 13 residues in the CDR3. With 5 bases removed from V and 7 bases from J, the gap between germline ends came to 11 bases. The DNA for the CDR3 is TGTGCCAGCAGTGAAAATCCAGGCGGGGAGCTGTTTTTT. Protein: CASSENPGGELFF.

The chain couples TRBV18 to TRBJ1-2; 8 positions match TRBD1. The germline V gene encodes CDR1 KGHSH and CDR2 LQKENI. The CDR3 totals 12 residues. V gave up 6 bases and J gave up 7 bases; unmatched junction bases: 4. CDR3 DNA: TGTGCCAGCTCGGACAGGGTGGCTGGCTACACCTTC. Amino acid sequence: CASSDRVAGYTF.

J is TRBJ1-2 and V is TRBV28; 7 positions match TRBD1. This CDR3 is 13 amino acids long. Per germline, CDR1 MDHEN and CDR2 SYDVKM. Trimming cost V 4 bases and J 4 bases; bases outside gene matches: 3. The CDR3: CASSSGQLYGYTF. As DNA, the CDR3 is TGTGCCAGCAGTTCGGGACAGCTCTATGGCTACACCTTC.

This sequence joins TRBV6-5 and TRBJ2-5; 12 positions match TRBD2. The CDR3 has 14 amino acids. In germline, CDR1 is MNHEY, CDR2 SVGAGI. Unmatched junction bases numbered 3, after V lost 6 bases and J lost 4 bases. This CDR3 is CASRTSGGRETQYF. The CDR3 nucleotides read TGTGCCAGCAGGACTAGCGGGGGACGAGAGACCCAGTACTTC.

The chain recombines TRBV2 with TRBJ1-5; a weak D match, TRBD1 (5 bases). CDR1 and CDR2 (germline): SNHLY, FYNNEI. V lost 6 bases and J 1 base, leaving 13 bases between the germline ends. The CDR3 consists of 15 residues. The CDR3 spells CASSPRGTSNQPQHF. The DNA of the CDR3 is TGTGCCAGCAGCCCTAGGGGTACGAGCAATCAGCCCCAGCATTTT.

V is TRBV27 and J is TRBJ2-3; D gene ambiguous. Per germline, CDR1 MNHEY and CDR2 SMNVEV (reference sequence). Between the trimmed V and J ends, which lost 2 bases and 1 base, there was a span of 7 bases. The CDR3 has 14 amino acids. In DNA form, the CDR3 reads TGTGCCAGCAGTTTAAGCGTCCGCACAGATACGCAGTATTTT. Translating gives CASSLSVRTDTQYF.

The CDR3 loop reads CASRPGQVNTEAFF. In nucleotides, the CDR3 is TGTGCCAGTAGACCGGGACAGGTGAACACTGAAGCTTTCTTT. The chain carries TRBV19 and TRBJ1-1, with 8 positions matching TRBD1. Germline V CDR1 and CDR2: LNHDA, SQIVND (reference sequence). The CDR3 runs to 14 residues. Trimming removed 6 bases from V and 0 bases from J; junction bases left unmatched: 3.

V gene TRBV6-5 combines with J gene TRBJ2-7, with D possibly matching TRBD2 (5 bases). Germline V CDR1 and CDR2: MNHEY, SVGAGI. This CDR3 is built from 15 residues. Trimming removed 5 bases at V and 0 bases at J, with 14 bases between. Written as DNA, the CDR3 is TGTGCCAGCAGTCAACGGACTGAGTACTCCTACGAGCAGTACTTC. This gives the protein CASSQRTEYSYEQYF.

The gene calls are TRBV5-1 and TRBJ1-2, with D tentatively TRBD1 (6 bases). This CDR3 contains 15 residues. CDR1 and CDR2 (germline): SGHRS, YFSETQ. Deletions cut 3 bases from V and 8 bases from J, with 20 bases between. CDR3 nucleotide sequence: TGCGCCAGCAGCTGGGTAGGGGACGCAGGGGAGGGCTACACCTTC. This translates into CASSWVGDAGEGYTF. Looking up the rest from reference TRBV5-1 and TRBJ1-2 gives the full variable domain: KAGVTQTPRYLIKTRGQQVTLSCSPISGHRSVSWYQQTPGQGLQFLFEYFSETQRNKGNFPGRFSGRQFSNSRSEMNVSTLELGDSALYLCASSWVGDAGEGYTFGSGTRLTVV.

This clone has just a few counts. The chain combines TRBV7-9 with TRBJ1-6, with 7 bases that match TRBD1. This CDR3 comprises 14 residues. Trimming at V came to 3 bases and at J to 9 bases, leaving 5 bases not matched to a gene. Germline V gene sequence: CDR1 SEHNR, CDR2 FQNEAQ (reference sequence). The CDR3 DNA is TGTGCCAGCAGCTTTGAGGGGGCTTTTTCACCCCTCCACTTT. It codes for CASSFEGAFSPLHF.

The chain carries TRBV28 and TRBJ1-1; a possible D gene is TRBD1 (5 bases). The CDR3 length is 16 residues. The germline V and J ends were trimmed by 7 bases and 1 base, with 19 bases remaining between them. Germline V gene sequence: CDR1 MDHEN, CDR2 SYDVKM. The CDR3 sequence: CASKLNSGLGNTEAFF. The CDR3 DNA reads as TGTGCCAGCAAACTAAACTCAGGGTTGGGGAACACTGAAGCTTTCTTT.

V and J are TRBV18 and TRBJ1-1; D not certain. The ends were cut back, 2 bases at V and 2 bases at J, with 15 bases in the middle. Germline CDR1 KGHSH, CDR2 LQKENI. The CDR3 has 16 residues. In DNA form, the CDR3 reads TGTGCCAGCTCACCAAGACAACGCGATCTCAACACTGAAGCTTTCTTT. Translated, it gives CASSPRQRDLNTEAFF.